The clone carrying this T cell receptor beta chain was seen a handful of times. The antigen is unknown. As for time point: persistent/refractory GD, antithyroid drugs over 5 years with positive TRAb. After RNA was extracted from PBMCs, the TCR library was made from it. Sequencing libraries for TCR beta were prepared with iRepertoire HTBI primers and Arm-PCR of CDR3 regions. Each CDR3 protein gets one entry after TCRdb re-called the multiplex PCR reads with MiXCR. The repertoire holds about 430,000 distinct CDR3 sequences, around 20% seen once, with 14% in the top ten. These data belong to a study of regulatory T cells in long-lasting Graves disease. In the study overall: It was over 5 years of antithyroid drugs, with positive TSH receptor antibodies, that meant persistent Graves' disease. Study-wide results and caveats: Limited sample numbers may have lowered accuracy. In persistent patients, shared public clonotypes (2,741) outnumbered those in new patients (around 1,000).

Germline V gene data show CDR1 as LNHNV and CDR2 as YYDKDF (reference sequence). Trimming cost V 0 bases and J 4 bases, with 10 bases left between them. The CDR3 is 14 amino acids. Sample: peripheral blood mononuclear cells (PBMCs), taken when the disease was refractory, from a patient treated with antithyroid drugs. This receptor was taken from a female donor with Graves disease. This chain uses TRBV15 with TRBJ2-7; D gene ambiguous. The CDR3 DNA follows: TGTGCCACCAGCAGAGAAGGGCAAGGTTACGAGCAGTACTTC. Translation: CATSREGQGYEQYF.